This record covers a single TCR beta chain. The data were taken from a study of blood T cell repertoires in COVID-19. On the study more broadly: The United States, Italy and Spain provided the acute and convalescent COVID-19 samples. The cDNA or gDNA used as material had been derived from T cells, B-cell-depleted T cells, or PBMCs.

Only in-frame clones appear in the TCRdb table, and some are missing; sequencing was by immunoSEQ multiplex PCR. This table holds 55,000 to 65,000 clones, 90% found once. Per the germline V gene, CDR1 is LNHDA and CDR2 is SQIVND (reference sequence). This CDR3 spans 17 amino acids. Trimming cost V 7 bases and J 3 bases; bases outside gene matches: 13. Sequencing was done on a sample of peripheral blood. The chain employs TRBV19 and TRBJ2-2, with TRBD2 matching over 8 bases. This TCR was sampled from a woman older than 75 with active COVID-19. CDR3 loop: CASTTGRERTYTGELFF. CDR3 sequence (DNA): TGTGCCAGTACGACCGGGAGGGAACGTACCTACACCGGGGAGCTGTTTTTT.